Listed below are T cell receptor beta chains from one sample, sequenced in a study of cytomegalovirus exposure and HLA in healthy donors. Sequenced by immunoSEQ multiplex PCR; TCRdb stores in-frame clones only, minus some. This sample yields over 100,000 clones, of which 81% are seen a single time; about 2% belongs to the top ten. The sequencing sample was made of PBMCs. All receptors come from a woman aged 30 to 39 in good health and CMV-seronegative. Each CDR3 is given with its conserved first and last residue. The D gene is left open where the match is weak. Clone size is shown for a subset of rows, as once, few, many or a class of expanded clone.

few	NA	TRBV14	TRBJ2-1	CASSQWTTHNEQFF	TGTGCCAGCAGCCAATGGACAACCCACAATGAGCAGTTCTTC
NA	TRBD1	TRBV27	TRBJ2-7	CASRSGQGAYEQYF	TGTGCCAGCAGATCCGGACAGGGGGCCTACGAGCAGTACTTC
once	NA	TRBV5-1	TRBJ2-7	CASSLVSRSYEQYF	TGCGCCAGCAGCTTGGTTTCAAGATCCTACGAGCAGTACTTC
few	NA	TRBV10-2	TRBJ1-1	CASSESRQGFGAFF	TGCGCCAGCAGTGAGTCGCGGCAGGGTTTTGGAGCTTTCTTT
NA	NA	TRBV11-2	TRBJ1-1	CASSFGSSEAFF	TGTGCCAGCAGCTTCGGGTCTTCTGAAGCTTTCTTT
NA	TRBD2	TRBV29-1	TRBJ2-1	CSAPSGSSYNEQFF	TGCAGCGCCCCTAGCGGGAGTTCCTACAATGAGCAGTTCTTC
NA	NA	TRBV10-3	TRBJ1-1	CAIRYDTLNTEAFF	TGTGCCATCAGATACGACACCTTGAACACTGAAGCTTTCTTT
NA	NA	TRBV7-3	TRBJ2-7	CASSLNSVRSEQYF	TGTGCCAGCAGCTTAAATAGCGTCAGAAGCGAGCAGTACTTC
NA	NA	TRBV10-3	TRBJ1-5	CAISRGGVESNQPQHF	TGTGCCATCTCCCGCGGGGGGGTGGAGAGCAATCAGCCCCAGCATTTT
NA	TRBD2	TRBV7-8	TRBJ2-7	CASSARTSGEYEQYF	TGTGCCAGCAGCGCCCGGACTAGCGGGGAATACGAGCAGTACTTC
NA	TRBD2	TRBV30	TRBJ2-1	CAWSVLAGGFEQFF	TGTGCCTGGAGTGTACTAGCGGGAGGCTTTGAGCAGTTCTTC
NA	NA	TRBV1	TRBJ2-7	CTSSRKLAPAYEQYF	TGCACCAGCAGCCGTAAACTAGCGCCTGCCTACGAGCAGTACTTC
NA	NA	TRBV21-1	TRBJ2-3	CASSRARDSFTDTQYF	TGTGCCAGCAGCCGAGCCCGGGACTCCTTCACAGATACGCAGTATTTT
NA	NA	TRBV7-9	TRBJ2-1	CASSSRDNEQFF	TGTGCCAGCAGCTCACGGGACAATGAGCAGTTCTTC